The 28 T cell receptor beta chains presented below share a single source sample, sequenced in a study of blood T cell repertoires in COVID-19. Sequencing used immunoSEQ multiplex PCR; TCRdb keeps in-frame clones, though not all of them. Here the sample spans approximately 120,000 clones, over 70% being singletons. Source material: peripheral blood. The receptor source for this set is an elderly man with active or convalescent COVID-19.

In nucleotides, the CDR3 is TGTGCCAGCAGAGTGACAGGGGGCGGGTATGGCTACACCTTC. It codes for CASRVTGGGYGYTF. V and J are TRBV6-5 and TRBJ1-2; 10 nucleotides match TRBD1. After removal of 6 bases from V and 5 bases from J, the junction contained 6 bases not matched to a gene. CDR1 is MNHEY and CDR2 is SVGAGI in the germline V gene. The CDR3 has 14 residues.

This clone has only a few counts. CDR3 DNA: TGTGCCAGCAGCACCAAGACAGGGAACTATGGCTACACCTTC. It translates to CASSTKTGNYGYTF. V usage is TRBV11-2 and J usage is TRBJ1-2; 7 bases are a match to TRBD1. Trimming at V came to 5 bases and at J to 2 bases, leaving 5 bases not matched to a gene. The germline CDR1 and CDR2 sequences are SGHAT and FQNNGV. The CDR3 contains 14 residues.

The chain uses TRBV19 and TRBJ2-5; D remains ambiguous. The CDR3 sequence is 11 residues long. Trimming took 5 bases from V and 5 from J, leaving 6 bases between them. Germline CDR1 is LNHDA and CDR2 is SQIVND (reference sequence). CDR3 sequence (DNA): TGTGCCAGTAGTGTCAGGGAGACCCAGTACTTC. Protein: CASSVRETQYF.

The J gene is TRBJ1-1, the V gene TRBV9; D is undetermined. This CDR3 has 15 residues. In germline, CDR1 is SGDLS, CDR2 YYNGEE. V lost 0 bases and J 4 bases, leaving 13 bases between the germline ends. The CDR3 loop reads CASSVDGREGTEAFF. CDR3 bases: TGTGCCAGCAGCGTAGATGGTAGGGAGGGCACTGAAGCTTTCTTT.

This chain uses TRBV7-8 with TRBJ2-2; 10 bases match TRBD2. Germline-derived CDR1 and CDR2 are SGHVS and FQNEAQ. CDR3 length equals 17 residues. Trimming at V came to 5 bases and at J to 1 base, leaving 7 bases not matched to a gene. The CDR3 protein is CASSPFASGGNTGELFF. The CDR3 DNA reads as TGTGCCAGCAGCCCGTTCGCTAGCGGGGGGAACACCGGGGAGCTGTTTTTT.

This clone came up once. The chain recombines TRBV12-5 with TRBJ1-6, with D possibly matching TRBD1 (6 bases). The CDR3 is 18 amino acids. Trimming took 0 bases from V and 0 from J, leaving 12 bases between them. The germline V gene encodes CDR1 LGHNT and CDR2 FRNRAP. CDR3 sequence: CASGLVRQVLSYNSPLHF. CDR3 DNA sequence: TGTGCTAGTGGTTTGGTACGACAGGTCCTCTCCTATAATTCACCCCTCCACTTT.

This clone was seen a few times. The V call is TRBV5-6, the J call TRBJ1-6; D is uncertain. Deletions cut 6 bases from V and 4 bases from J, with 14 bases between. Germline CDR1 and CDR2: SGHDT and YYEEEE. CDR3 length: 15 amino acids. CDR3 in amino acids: CASTRQGLYNSPLHF. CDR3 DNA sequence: TGTGCCAGCACCCGACAAGGCCTTTATAATTCACCCCTCCACTTT.

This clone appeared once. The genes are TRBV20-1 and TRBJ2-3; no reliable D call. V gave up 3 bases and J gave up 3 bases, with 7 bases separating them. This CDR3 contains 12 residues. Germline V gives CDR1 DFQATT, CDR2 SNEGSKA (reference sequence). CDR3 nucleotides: TGCAGTGCTAGTCATGAGACAGATACGCAGTATTTT. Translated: CSASHETDTQYF.

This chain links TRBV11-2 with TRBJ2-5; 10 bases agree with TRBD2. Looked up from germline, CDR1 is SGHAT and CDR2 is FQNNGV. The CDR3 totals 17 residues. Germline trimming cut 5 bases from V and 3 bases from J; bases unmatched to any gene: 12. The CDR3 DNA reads TGTGCCAGCAGCCCCCGGATTAGCGGGGGGCTCGAAGAGACCCAGTACTTC. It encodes CASSPRISGGLEETQYF.

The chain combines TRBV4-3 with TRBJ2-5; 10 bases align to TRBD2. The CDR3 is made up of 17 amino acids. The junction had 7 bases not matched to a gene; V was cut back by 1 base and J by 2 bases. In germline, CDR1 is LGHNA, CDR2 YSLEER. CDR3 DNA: TGCGCCAGCAGCCAAGGATACGAGCGGGGGGGTCAAGAGACCCAGTACTTC. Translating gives CASSQGYERGGQETQYF.

The CDR3 nucleotides are TGTGCCAGCAGCTTGTGGGCCGGGACAGGGGAAAACATTCAGTACTTC. Translation gives CASSLWAGTGENIQYF. The J gene is TRBJ2-4, the V gene TRBV5-8; 10 bases agree with TRBD1. This CDR3 is built from 16 residues. The trim removed 1 base at V and 5 bases at J, leaving 6 bases unmatched. Germline V gives CDR1 SGHTS, CDR2 YDEGEE.

CDR3 coding DNA: TGTGCCAGCAGCCCAGGGTTCAGGGTCGGCCAGCCCCAGCATTTT. Protein product: CASSPGFRVGQPQHF. V gene TRBV6-5 combines with J gene TRBJ1-5; D possibly corresponds to TRBD1 (5 bases). V dropped 6 bases and J dropped 7 bases, with 19 bases sitting between them. CDR1 is MNHEY, CDR2 SVGAGI, per germline. This CDR3 is built from 15 residues.

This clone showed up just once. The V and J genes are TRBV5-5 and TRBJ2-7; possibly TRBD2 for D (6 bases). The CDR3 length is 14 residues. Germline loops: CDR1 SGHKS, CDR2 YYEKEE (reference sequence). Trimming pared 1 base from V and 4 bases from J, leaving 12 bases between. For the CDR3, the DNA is TGTGCCAGCAGCTTGACGGGGGAGTTGTACGAGCAGTACTTC. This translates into CASSLTGELYEQYF.

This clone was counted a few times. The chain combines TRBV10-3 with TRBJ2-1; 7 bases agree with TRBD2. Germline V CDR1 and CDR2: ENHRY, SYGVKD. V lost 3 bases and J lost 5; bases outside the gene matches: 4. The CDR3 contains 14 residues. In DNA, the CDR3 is TGTGCCATCAGTGATACCGGGACTAACAATGAGCAGTTCTTC. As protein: CAISDTGTNNEQFF.

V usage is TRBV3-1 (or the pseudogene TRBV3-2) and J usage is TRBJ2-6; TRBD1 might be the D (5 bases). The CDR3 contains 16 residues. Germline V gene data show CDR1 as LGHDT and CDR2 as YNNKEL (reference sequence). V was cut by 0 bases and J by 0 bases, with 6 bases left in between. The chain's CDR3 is CASSQETGSGANVLTF. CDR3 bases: TGTGCCAGCAGCCAAGAAACAGGCTCTGGGGCCAACGTCCTGACTTTC.

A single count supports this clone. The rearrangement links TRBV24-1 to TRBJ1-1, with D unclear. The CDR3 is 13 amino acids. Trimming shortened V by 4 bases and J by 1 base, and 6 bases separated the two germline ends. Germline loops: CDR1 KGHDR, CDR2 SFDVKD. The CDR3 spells CATSDFPNTEAFF. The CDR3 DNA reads TGTGCCACCAGTGACTTCCCGAACACTGAAGCTTTCTTT.

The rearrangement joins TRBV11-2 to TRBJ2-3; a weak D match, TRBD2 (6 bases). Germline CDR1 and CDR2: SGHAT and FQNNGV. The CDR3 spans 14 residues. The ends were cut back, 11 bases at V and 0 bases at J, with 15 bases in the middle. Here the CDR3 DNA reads TGTGCCGTCCTCGGGGGTACTAGCACAGATACGCAGTATTTT. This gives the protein CAVLGGTSTDTQYF.

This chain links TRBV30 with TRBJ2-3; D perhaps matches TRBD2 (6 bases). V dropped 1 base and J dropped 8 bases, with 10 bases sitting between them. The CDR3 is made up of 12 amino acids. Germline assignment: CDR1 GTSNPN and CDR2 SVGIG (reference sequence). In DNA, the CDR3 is TGTGCCTGGAGTGGAAGGGGAGGTACGCAGTATTTT. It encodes CAWSGRGGTQYF.

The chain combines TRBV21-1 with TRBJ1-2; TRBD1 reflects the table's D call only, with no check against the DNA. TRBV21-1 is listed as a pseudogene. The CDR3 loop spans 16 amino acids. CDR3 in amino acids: CASSKAGQGDRYGYTF. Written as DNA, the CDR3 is TGTGCCAGCAGCAAAGCTGGGCAGGGAGACAGGTATGGCTACACCTTC.

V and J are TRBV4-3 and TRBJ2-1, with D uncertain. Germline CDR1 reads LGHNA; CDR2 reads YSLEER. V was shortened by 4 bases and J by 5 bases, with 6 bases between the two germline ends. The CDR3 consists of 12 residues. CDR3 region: CASSLQNNEQFF. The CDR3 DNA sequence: TGCGCCAGCAGCCTACAGAACAATGAGCAGTTCTTC.

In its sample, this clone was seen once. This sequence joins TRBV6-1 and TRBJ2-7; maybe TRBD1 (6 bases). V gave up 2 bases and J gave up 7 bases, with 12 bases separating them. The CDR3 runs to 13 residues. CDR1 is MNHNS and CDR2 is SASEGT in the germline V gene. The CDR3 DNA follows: TGTGCCAGCAGTGAACGGCCAGGGGTTGAGCAGTACTTC. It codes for CASSERPGVEQYF.

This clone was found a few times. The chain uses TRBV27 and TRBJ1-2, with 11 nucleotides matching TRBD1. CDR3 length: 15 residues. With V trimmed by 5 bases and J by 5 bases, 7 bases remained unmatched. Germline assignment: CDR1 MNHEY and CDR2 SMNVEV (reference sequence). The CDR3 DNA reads TGTGCCAGCAGTCCAACCGGACAGGGGGCATATGGCTACACCTTC. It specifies CASSPTGQGAYGYTF.

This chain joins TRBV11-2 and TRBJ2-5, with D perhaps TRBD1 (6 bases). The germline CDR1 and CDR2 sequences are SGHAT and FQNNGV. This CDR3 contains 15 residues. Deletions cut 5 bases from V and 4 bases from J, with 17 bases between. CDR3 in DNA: TGTGCCAGCAGCCTATTAGCACAGGGTCGAGAGACCCAGTACTTC. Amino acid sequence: CASSLLAQGRETQYF.

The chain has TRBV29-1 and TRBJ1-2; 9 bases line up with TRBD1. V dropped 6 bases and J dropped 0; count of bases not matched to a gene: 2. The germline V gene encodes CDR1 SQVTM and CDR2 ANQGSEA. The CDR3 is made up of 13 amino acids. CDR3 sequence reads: CSVGQGPNYGYTF. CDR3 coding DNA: TGCAGCGTAGGACAGGGGCCTAACTATGGCTACACCTTC. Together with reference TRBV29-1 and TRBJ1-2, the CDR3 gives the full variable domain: SAVISQKPSRDICQRGTSLTIQCQVDSQVTMMFWYRQQPGQSLTLIATANQGSEATYESGFVIDKFPISRPNLTFSTLTVSNMSPEDSSIYLCSVGQGPNYGYTFGSGTRLTVV.

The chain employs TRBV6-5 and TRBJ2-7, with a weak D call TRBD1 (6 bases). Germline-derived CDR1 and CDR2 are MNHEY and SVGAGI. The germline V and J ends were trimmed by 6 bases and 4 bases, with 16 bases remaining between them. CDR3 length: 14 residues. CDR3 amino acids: CASSQAQGPYEQYF. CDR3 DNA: TGTGCCAGCAGCCAAGCACAGGGCCCGTACGAGCAGTACTTC.

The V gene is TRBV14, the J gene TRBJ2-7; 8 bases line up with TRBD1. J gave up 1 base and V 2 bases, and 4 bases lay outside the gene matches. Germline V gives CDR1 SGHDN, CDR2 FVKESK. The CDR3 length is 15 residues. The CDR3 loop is CASSQRTGGSYEQYF. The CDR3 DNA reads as TGTGCCAGCAGCCAACGAACAGGGGGTTCCTACGAGCAGTACTTC.

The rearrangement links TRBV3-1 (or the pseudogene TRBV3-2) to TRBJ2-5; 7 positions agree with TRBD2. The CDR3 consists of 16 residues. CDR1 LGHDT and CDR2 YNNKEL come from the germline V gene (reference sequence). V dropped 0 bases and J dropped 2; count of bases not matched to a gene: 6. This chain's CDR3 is CASSQDGRGGQETQYF. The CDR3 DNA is TGTGCCAGCAGCCAAGATGGGCGCGGGGGACAAGAGACCCAGTACTTC.

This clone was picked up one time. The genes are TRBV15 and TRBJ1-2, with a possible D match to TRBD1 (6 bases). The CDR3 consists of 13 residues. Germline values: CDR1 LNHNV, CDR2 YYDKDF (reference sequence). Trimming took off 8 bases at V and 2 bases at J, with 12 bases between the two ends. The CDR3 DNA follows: TGTGCCACCGGGTTGCAGGGGAACTATGGCTACACCTTC. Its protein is CATGLQGNYGYTF.